These 10 T cell receptor beta chains were sequenced from one sample in a study of B cell selection in AIRE deficiency. Sorted regulatory T cells were CD4-positive, CD25-high and CD127-low or negative. Data came from immunoSEQ multiplex PCR; TCRdb stores just in-frame clones and leaves some out. The table has around 20,000 clones, about 95% seen once. The specimen sequenced was Tregs sorted from PBMCs. The receptors come from a human donor with AIRE deficiency.

The chain combines TRBV28 with TRBJ1-1, with D unclear. Germline V gene lookup returns CDR1 MDHEN and CDR2 SYDVKM. Trimming took 4 bases from V and 1 from J, leaving 13 bases between them. The CDR3 spans 15 residues. The CDR3: CASSSARRTNTEAFF. CDR3 sequence (DNA): TGTGCCAGCAGTTCCGCGAGAAGGACGAACACTGAAGCTTTCTTT.

V usage is TRBV4-1 and J usage is TRBJ1-4, with TRBD1 matching over 8 bases. The germline V gene has CDR1 MGHRA and CDR2 YSYEKL. The CDR3 sequence is 18 residues long. V trimming: 1 base; J trimming: 3 bases; junction bases outside the gene matches: 10. CDR3 in DNA: TGCGCCAGCAGCCAAGGAATAGGACAGGGCCCTTCTAATGAAAAACTGTTTTTT. Translation: CASSQGIGQGPSNEKLFF.

The chain carries TRBV5-4 and TRBJ2-1; D possibly matches TRBD1 or TRBD2 (7 bases each). CDR3 length: 14 amino acids. Germline lookup yields CDR1 SGHNT and CDR2 YYREEE (reference sequence). The V gene lost 6 bases and the J gene lost 7 bases, with 17 bases spanning the gap. The CDR3: CASKGGRGRNEQFF. CDR3 coding DNA: TGTGCCAGCAAGGGAGGGAGGGGGCGGAATGAGCAGTTCTTC.

This rearrangement joins TRBV4-3 to TRBJ2-7; D unclear. CDR1 and CDR2 from the germline V gene are LGHNA and YSLEER. V lost 1 base, J lost 6 bases, and 10 bases lay in between. The CDR3 contains 13 residues. For the CDR3, the DNA is TGCGCCAGCAGCCAAGTTCCGGGTACCGAGCAGTACTTC. Translated, it gives CASSQVPGTEQYF.

The rearrangement links TRBV10-3 to TRBJ2-1, with 8 nucleotides matching TRBD1. V was clipped by 0 bases and J by 6 bases; unmatched bases: 7. CDR1 is ENHRY and CDR2 is SYGVKD in the germline V gene. The CDR3 is 16 amino acids. The CDR3 protein is CAISESGAGGFNEQFF. CDR3 coding DNA: TGTGCCATCAGTGAGTCGGGTGCAGGGGGCTTCAATGAGCAGTTCTTC.

This clone came up once. The chain recombines TRBV7-3 with TRBJ2-5; tentatively, D is TRBD2 (5 bases). Germline CDR1 reads SGHTA; CDR2 reads FQGTGA. CDR3 length: 14 residues. V dropped 5 bases and J dropped 4 bases, with 14 bases sitting between them. The CDR3 region is CASSISGFGETQYF. The CDR3, as DNA: TGTGCCAGCAGCATCTCGGGATTCGGAGAGACCCAGTACTTC.

The chain combines TRBV7-8 with TRBJ1-5, with TRBD1 as a possible D gene (6 bases). CDR1 SGHVS and CDR2 FQNEAQ come from the germline V gene. The CDR3 spans 15 residues. Trimming left V 5 bases short and J 10 bases short, with 21 bases between. CDR3 protein: CASSQPGTMNLPQHF. In nucleotides, the CDR3 is TGTGCCAGCAGCCAACCCGGGACAATGAATCTCCCCCAGCATTTT.

This clone was observed a few times. The identical CDR3 is also encoded by other nucleotide sequences in the sample. The rearrangement joins TRBV11-3 to TRBJ1-4, with D uncertain. This CDR3 contains 12 residues. Looked up from germline, CDR1 is SGHNT and CDR2 is YENEEA. V lost 5 bases and J 4 bases, leaving 5 bases between the germline ends. The CDR3 protein is CASSPVNEKLFF. CDR3 nucleotide sequence: TGTGCCAGCAGCCCCGTTAATGAAAAACTGTTTTTT.

This clone is large (0.1 to 1%) by share. The rearrangement uses TRBV10-2 and TRBJ2-7; 10 bases agree with TRBD2. The CDR3 extends over 16 amino acids. Germline values: CDR1 WSHSY, CDR2 SAAADI. Unmatched junction bases numbered 5, after V lost 0 bases and J lost 3 bases. CDR3 region: CASSESGLAGVYEQYF. In DNA, the CDR3 is TGCGCCAGCAGTGAGTCCGGGCTAGCGGGAGTCTACGAGCAGTACTTC.

The J gene is TRBJ2-2, the V gene TRBV25-1; 10 positions match TRBD2. Germline lookup yields CDR1 MGHDK and CDR2 SYGVNS. The V gene end was trimmed by 1 base and the J gene end by 6 bases; junction bases not matched to a gene: 11. CDR3 length: 18 residues. This CDR3 reads CASSESSSGRAFPGELFF. The CDR3 DNA is TGTGCCAGCAGTGAATCCTCCAGCGGGAGGGCCTTTCCCGGGGAGCTGTTTTTT.